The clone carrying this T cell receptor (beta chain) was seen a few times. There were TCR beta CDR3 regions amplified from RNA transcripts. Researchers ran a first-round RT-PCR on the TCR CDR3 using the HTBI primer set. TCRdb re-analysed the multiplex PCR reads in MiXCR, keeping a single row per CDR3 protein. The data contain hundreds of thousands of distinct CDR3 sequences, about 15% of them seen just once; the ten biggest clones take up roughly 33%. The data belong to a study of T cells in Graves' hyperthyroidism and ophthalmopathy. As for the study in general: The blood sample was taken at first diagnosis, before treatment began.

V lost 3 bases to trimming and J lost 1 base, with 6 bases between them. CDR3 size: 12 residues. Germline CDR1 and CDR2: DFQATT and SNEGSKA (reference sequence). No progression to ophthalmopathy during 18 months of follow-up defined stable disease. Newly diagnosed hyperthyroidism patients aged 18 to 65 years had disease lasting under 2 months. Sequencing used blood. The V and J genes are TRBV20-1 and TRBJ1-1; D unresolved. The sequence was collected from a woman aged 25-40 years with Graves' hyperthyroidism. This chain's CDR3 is CSASAENTEAFF. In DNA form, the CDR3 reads TGCAGTGCTAGCGCCGAGAACACTGAAGCTTTCTTT.